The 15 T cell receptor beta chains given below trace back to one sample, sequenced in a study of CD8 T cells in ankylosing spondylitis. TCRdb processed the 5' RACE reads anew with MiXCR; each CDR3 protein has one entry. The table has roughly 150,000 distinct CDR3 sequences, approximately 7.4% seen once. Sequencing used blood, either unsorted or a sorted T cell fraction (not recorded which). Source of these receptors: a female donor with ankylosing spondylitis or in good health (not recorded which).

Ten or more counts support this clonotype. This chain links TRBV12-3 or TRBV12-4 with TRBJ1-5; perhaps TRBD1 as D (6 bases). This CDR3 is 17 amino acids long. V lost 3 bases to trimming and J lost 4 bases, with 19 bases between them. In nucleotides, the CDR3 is TGTGCCAGCAGTTTCTCCCGGACAGATTATAGGAATCAGCCCCAGCATTTT. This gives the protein CASSFSRTDYRNQPQHF.

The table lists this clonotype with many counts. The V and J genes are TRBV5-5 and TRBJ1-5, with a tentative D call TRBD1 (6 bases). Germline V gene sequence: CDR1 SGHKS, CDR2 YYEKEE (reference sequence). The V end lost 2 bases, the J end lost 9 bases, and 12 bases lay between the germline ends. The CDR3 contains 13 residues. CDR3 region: CASSFGGGGPQHF. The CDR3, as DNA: TGTGCCAGCAGCTTTGGAGGGGGGGGGCCCCAGCATTTT.

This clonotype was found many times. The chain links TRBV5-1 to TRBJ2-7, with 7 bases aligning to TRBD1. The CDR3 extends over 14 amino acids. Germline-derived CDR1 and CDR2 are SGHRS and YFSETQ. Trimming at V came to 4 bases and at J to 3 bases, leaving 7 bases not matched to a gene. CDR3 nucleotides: TGCGCCAGCAGCCCTGGGACAGCTAACTACGAGCAGTACTTC. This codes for CASSPGTANYEQYF. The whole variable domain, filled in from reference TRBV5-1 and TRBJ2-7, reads KAGVTQTPRYLIKTRGQQVTLSCSPISGHRSVSWYQQTPGQGLQFLFEYFSETQRNKGNFPGRFSGRQFSNSRSEMNVSTLELGDSALYLCASSPGTANYEQYFGPGTRLTVT.

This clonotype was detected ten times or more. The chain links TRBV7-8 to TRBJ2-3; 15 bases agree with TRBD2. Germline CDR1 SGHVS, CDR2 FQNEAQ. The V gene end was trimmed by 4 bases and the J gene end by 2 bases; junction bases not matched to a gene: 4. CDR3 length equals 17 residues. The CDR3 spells CASSSWTSGGATDTQYF. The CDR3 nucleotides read TGTGCCAGCAGCTCCTGGACTAGCGGGGGGGCCACAGATACGCAGTATTTT.

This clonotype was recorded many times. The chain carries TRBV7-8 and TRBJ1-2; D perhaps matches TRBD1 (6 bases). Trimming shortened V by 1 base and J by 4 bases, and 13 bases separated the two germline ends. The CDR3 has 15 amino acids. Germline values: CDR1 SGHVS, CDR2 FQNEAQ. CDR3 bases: TGTGCCAGCAGCTTAGTTACAGGGATGGGCTATGGCTACACCTTC. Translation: CASSLVTGMGYGYTF.

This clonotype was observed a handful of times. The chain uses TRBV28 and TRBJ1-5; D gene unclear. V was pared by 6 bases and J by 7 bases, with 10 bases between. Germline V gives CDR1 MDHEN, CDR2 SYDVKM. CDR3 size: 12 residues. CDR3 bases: TGTGCCAGCAGCAAAACCAGCCAGCCCCAGCATTTT. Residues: CASSKTSQPQHF.

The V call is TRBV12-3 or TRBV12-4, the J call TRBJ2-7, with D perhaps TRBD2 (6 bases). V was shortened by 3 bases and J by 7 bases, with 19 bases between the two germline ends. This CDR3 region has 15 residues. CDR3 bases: TGTGCCAGCAGTTTCAGGGCCGGGAGCGCCGGGGAGCAGTACTTC. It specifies CASSFRAGSAGEQYF.

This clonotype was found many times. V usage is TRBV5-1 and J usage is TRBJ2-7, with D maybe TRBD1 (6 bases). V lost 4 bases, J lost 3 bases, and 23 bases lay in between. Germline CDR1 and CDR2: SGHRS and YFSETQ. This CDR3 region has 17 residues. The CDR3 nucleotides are TGCGCCAGCAGCCTACGAACTCCGGGACACCTCTACTACGAGCAGTACTTC. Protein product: CASSLRTPGHLYYEQYF.

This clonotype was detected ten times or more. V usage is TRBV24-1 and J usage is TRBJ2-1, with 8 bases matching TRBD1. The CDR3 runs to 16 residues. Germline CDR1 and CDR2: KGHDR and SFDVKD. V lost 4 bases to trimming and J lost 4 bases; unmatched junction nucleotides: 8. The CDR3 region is CATSDAGTGSYNEQFF. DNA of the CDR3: TGTGCCACCAGTGACGCAGGGACAGGATCATACAATGAGCAGTTCTTC.

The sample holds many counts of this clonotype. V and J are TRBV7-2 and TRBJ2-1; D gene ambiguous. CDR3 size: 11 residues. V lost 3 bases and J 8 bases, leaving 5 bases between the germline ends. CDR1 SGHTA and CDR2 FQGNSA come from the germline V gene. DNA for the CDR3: TGTGCCAGCAGCTTTATGCATGAGCAGTTCTTC. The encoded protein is CASSFMHEQFF.

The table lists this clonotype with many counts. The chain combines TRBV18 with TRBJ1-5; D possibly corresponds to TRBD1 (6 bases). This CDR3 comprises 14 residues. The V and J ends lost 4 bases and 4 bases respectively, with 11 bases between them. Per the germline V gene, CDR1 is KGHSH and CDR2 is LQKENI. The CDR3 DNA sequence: TGTGCCAGCTCACTCGGACAGAAAAATCAGCCCCAGCATTTT. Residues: CASSLGQKNQPQHF.

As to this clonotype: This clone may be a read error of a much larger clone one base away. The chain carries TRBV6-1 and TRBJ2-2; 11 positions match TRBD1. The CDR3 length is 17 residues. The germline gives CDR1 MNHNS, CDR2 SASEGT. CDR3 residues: CPSSDGGTGGFTGELFF. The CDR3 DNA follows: TGTCCCAGCAGTGACGGAGGGACAGGGGGGTTCACCGGGGAGCTGTTTTTT.

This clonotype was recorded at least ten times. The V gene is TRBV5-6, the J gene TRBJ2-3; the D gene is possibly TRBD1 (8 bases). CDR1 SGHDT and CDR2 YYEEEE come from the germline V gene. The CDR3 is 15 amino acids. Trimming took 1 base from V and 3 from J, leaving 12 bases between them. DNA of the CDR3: TGTGCCAGCAGCTTGCTACAGGGGGGGACAGATACGCAGTATTTT. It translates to CASSLLQGGTDTQYF.

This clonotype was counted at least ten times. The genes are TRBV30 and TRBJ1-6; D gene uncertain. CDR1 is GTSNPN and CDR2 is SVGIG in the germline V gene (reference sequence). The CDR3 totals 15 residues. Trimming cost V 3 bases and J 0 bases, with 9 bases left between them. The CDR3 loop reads CAWRTGSSYNSPLHF. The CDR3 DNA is TGTGCCTGGAGGACCGGGAGCTCCTATAATTCACCCCTCCACTTT.

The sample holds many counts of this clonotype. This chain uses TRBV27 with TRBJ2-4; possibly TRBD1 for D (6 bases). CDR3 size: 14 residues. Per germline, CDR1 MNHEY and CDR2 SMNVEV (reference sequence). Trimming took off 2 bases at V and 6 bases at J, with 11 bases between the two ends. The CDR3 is CASSLEGRGNIQYF. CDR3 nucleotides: TGTGCCAGCAGTTTAGAAGGCAGGGGAAACATTCAGTACTTC.